Reported below is one T cell receptor beta chain. The trim removed 3 bases at V and 7 bases at J, leaving 9 bases unmatched. This CDR3 region has 16 residues. Germline-derived CDR1 and CDR2 are LNHDA and SQIVND (reference sequence). In the study's own analysis: For nucleated cells, counts were estimated from reference gene primer amplification. Repertoires were generated with immunoSEQ multiplex PCR, while TCRdb's copy carries only in-frame clones and drops some. Clone size and the V and J calls come from that table; the DNA yielded D and trimming. The sample has over 250,000 clones, around 79% seen once. This record belongs to a study of blood T cell repertoires in COVID-19.

The TCR originated in a woman older than 75 with acute or convalescent COVID-19. The chain combines TRBV19 with TRBJ2-1, with TRBD1 identical over 10 bases. Sequenced sample: peripheral blood. CDR3 nucleotide sequence: TGTGCCAGTAGTATGCCCGGGACAGGGGTTTCGAATGAGCAGTTCTTC. It codes for CASSMPGTGVSNEQFF.